One and the same sample provided the 28 T cell receptor beta chains below, sequenced in a study of radiotherapy plus CTLA-4 blockade in lung cancer. Produced via immunoSEQ multiplex PCR; TCRdb's table is partial and in-frame only. The sample holds over 95,000 clones; roughly 74% are singletons and the top ten take around 2.7%. Sample: peripheral blood, taken from a patient treated with radiotherapy plus ipilimumab. The receptors here all came from a human donor with non-small cell lung cancer who had a partial response to radiotherapy plus ipilimumab. Some clones in this sample may be carry-over from other donors' samples.

The chain is built from TRBV2 and TRBJ2-7; possible D gene TRBD2, 6 bases. This CDR3 has 13 amino acids. Germline lookup yields CDR1 SNHLY and CDR2 FYNNEI. The V end was cut by 5 bases, the J end by 7 bases, with 15 bases between. CDR3 in DNA: TGTGCCAGCAGTCTTCCGGGGGATGGGGAGCAGTACTTC. Protein sequence: CASSLPGDGEQYF.

This rearrangement joins TRBV5-1 to TRBJ1-6, with D hard to call. Germline V gives CDR1 SGHRS, CDR2 YFSETQ. CDR3 length equals 15 residues. V shed 0 bases and J shed 10 bases, with 14 bases lying between them. CDR3 nucleotide sequence: TGCGCCAGCAGCTTGGAGGCAGCCGGGGAATCACCCCTCCACTTT. Translation gives CASSLEAAGESPLHF.

This rearrangement joins TRBV30 to TRBJ2-7, with D maybe TRBD1 (5 bases). Germline CDR1 is GTSNPN and CDR2 is SVGIG (reference sequence). V was pared by 0 bases and J by 5 bases, with 14 bases between. The CDR3 consists of 14 residues. The CDR3 protein is CAWSVQVGLDEQYF. The CDR3 DNA follows: TGTGCCTGGAGTGTACAGGTAGGGTTGGACGAGCAGTACTTC.

V usage is TRBV7-9 and J usage is TRBJ1-2; the match to TRBD1 covers 10 bases. V lost 5 bases and J lost 7; bases outside the gene matches: 13. CDR3 length: 16 residues. Germline V gene data show CDR1 as SEHNR and CDR2 as FQNEAQ (reference sequence). CDR3 loop: CASSPNADRGRVGYTF. In nucleotides, the CDR3 is TGTGCCAGCAGCCCGAACGCCGACAGGGGGCGCGTTGGCTACACCTTC.

This chain connects TRBV29-1 to TRBJ2-2; maybe TRBD1 (6 bases). The CDR3 contains 16 residues. Germline V CDR1 and CDR2: SQVTM, ANQGSEA. With 7 bases removed from V and 3 bases from J, the gap between germline ends came to 21 bases. The CDR3 bases are TGCAGCGCTGAGGCCGAGGGCAGGGGTGACACCGGGGAGCTGTTTTTT. Translation: CSAEAEGRGDTGELFF.

The rearrangement links TRBV28 to TRBJ2-5, with a weak D call TRBD2 (5 bases). The ends were cut back, 3 bases at V and 2 bases at J, with 16 bases in the middle. The CDR3 covers 16 residues. The germline V gene encodes CDR1 MDHEN and CDR2 SYDVKM. The DNA of the CDR3 is TGTGCCAGCAGTTTTCTCTCGGACGGAGGACAAGAGACCCAGTACTTC. Protein product: CASSFLSDGGQETQYF.

This clone showed up just a few times. This chain links TRBV10-1 with TRBJ1-2; a weak D match, TRBD1 (5 bases). Trimming shortened V by 2 bases and J by 4 bases, and 8 bases separated the two germline ends. The CDR3 has 13 residues. The germline CDR1 and CDR2 sequences are WNHNN and SYGVQD (reference sequence). This CDR3 is CASSEIQGYGYTF. The DNA for the CDR3 is TGCGCCAGCAGTGAGATCCAGGGCTATGGCTACACCTTC.

The V and J genes are TRBV28 and TRBJ2-3; D is perhaps TRBD2 (5 bases). This CDR3 comprises 13 residues. CDR1 MDHEN and CDR2 SYDVKM come from the germline V gene. Trimming took off 9 bases at V and 1 base at J, with 11 bases between the two ends. This CDR3 reads CASRTGGTDTQYF. The CDR3 coding sequence is TGTGCCAGTAGGACTGGGGGCACAGATACGCAGTATTTT.

This chain links TRBV9 with TRBJ2-2, with 12 bases identical to TRBD2. Per the germline V gene, CDR1 is SGDLS and CDR2 is YYNGEE. With V trimmed by 4 bases and J by 6 bases, 13 bases remained unmatched. The CDR3 totals 18 residues. CDR3 DNA sequence: TGTGCCAGCAGCAACCTAGCGGGAGGGCCGTTGGCCGCCGGGGAGCTGTTTTTT. Its protein is CASSNLAGGPLAAGELFF.

This clone was picked up one time. V gene TRBV28 combines with J gene TRBJ1-5; 8 bases map to TRBD1. Germline V CDR1 and CDR2: MDHEN, SYDVKM. Trimming cost V 6 bases and J 5 bases; bases outside gene matches: 9. The CDR3 runs 15 residues. The CDR3 DNA is TGTGCCAGCAGCTCCTCAGGGGGCCGGGATCAGCCCCAGCATTTT. It is translated as CASSSSGGRDQPQHF.

The rearrangement joins TRBV6-1 to TRBJ2-7, with 9 bases fitting TRBD1. The CDR3 loop spans 14 amino acids. V lost 4 bases and J lost 3; bases outside the gene matches: 4. Germline CDR1 and CDR2: MNHNS and SASEGT. The DNA of the CDR3 is TGTGCCAGCAGTGCGGGACAGGGTTACTACGAGCAGTACTTC. Encoded protein: CASSAGQGYYEQYF.

The V call is TRBV11-3, the J call TRBJ1-3, with 8 nucleotides matching TRBD1. The CDR3 covers 15 residues. Looked up from germline, CDR1 is SGHNT and CDR2 is YENEEA. Trimming removed 6 bases from V and 4 bases from J; junction bases left unmatched: 8. The CDR3: CASSYRTGPGNTIYF. CDR3 DNA: TGTGCCAGCAGTTATCGGACAGGGCCCGGAAACACCATATATTTT. The full variable domain, completed using reference TRBV11-3 and TRBJ1-3, is EAGVVQSPRYKIIEKKQPVAFWCNPISGHNTLYWYLQNLGQGPELLIRYENEEAVDDSQLPKDRFSAERLKGVDSTLKIQPAELGDSAVYLCASSYRTGPGNTIYFGEGSWLTVV.

This clone showed up just a few times. This chain links TRBV20-1 with TRBJ2-5; D gene unclear. This CDR3 has 10 residues. The V and J ends lost 6 bases and 7 bases respectively, with 9 bases between them. The germline CDR1 and CDR2 sequences are DFQATT and SNEGSKA (reference sequence). CDR3 DNA sequence: TGCAGTGCCCCACGGGTGACCCAGTACTTC. Its translation is CSAPRVTQYF.

This clone was detected a few times. The chain uses TRBV4-3 and TRBJ2-1; TRBD2 matches at 13 bases. CDR1 LGHNA and CDR2 YSLEER come from the germline V gene. J gave up 9 bases and V 1 base, and 9 bases lay outside the gene matches. The CDR3 extends over 17 amino acids. The CDR3, as DNA: TGCGCCAGCAGCCAAGTGGCACTAGCGGGGGGGCCGCGTGAGCAGTTCTTC. Its protein is CASSQVALAGGPREQFF.

The chain joins TRBV7-2 to TRBJ2-3; D possibly corresponds to TRBD2 (5 bases). The CDR3 spans 13 residues. Germline V gene lookup returns CDR1 SGHTA and CDR2 FQGNSA. V lost 5 bases to trimming and J lost 6 bases, with 12 bases between them. The CDR3 is CASSPQLGDTQYF. In nucleotides, the CDR3 is TGTGCCAGCAGCCCCCAACTAGGGGATACGCAGTATTTT.

This clone was picked up a small number of times. The chain joins TRBV11-3 to TRBJ2-1; 9 bases are a match to TRBD2. The CDR3 sequence is 16 residues long. Looked up from germline, CDR1 is SGHNT and CDR2 is YENEEA. Trimming removed 1 base from V and 9 bases from J; junction bases left unmatched: 10. For the CDR3, the DNA is TGTGCCAGCAGCTTAGGATCTAGCGGGGTGGGGGGTGAGCAGTTCTTC. This sequence encodes CASSLGSSGVGGEQFF.

Points on this clone: The junction departs from the called germline gene at one end, perhaps through a read error. The chain uses TRBV7-9 and TRBJ2-5, with 8 bases aligning to TRBD1. Germline CDR1 reads SEHNR; CDR2 reads FQNEAQ (reference sequence). The CDR3 length is 14 residues. Here the CDR3 reads CASSLGRQGETQYF. The CDR3 DNA follows: TGTGCCAGCAGTTTAGGGAGACAGGGGGAGACCCAGTACTTC.

Here the CDR3 reads CARSAEADEQFF. The CDR3 DNA reads as TGTGCCAGAAGCGCCGAAGCCGATGAGCAGTTCTTC. This chain uses TRBV7-5 with TRBJ2-1; the table's D call, TRBD2, has no DNA check behind it. TRBV7-5 is a pseudogene. The CDR3 loop spans 12 amino acids.

The J gene is TRBJ2-5, the V gene TRBV12-5; 15 bases match TRBD2. V lost 5 bases to trimming and J lost 4 bases; unmatched junction nucleotides: 11. Germline V gives CDR1 LGHNT, CDR2 FRNRAP. The CDR3 is 18 amino acids. CDR3 sequence (DNA): TGTGCTAGTGGTCTCGGGACTAGCGGGGGGTGGACGGGAGAGACCCAGTACTTC. The encoded protein is CASGLGTSGGWTGETQYF.

The chain links TRBV7-3 to TRBJ1-6; no reliable D call. Trimming took off 2 bases at V and 9 bases at J, with 11 bases between the two ends. CDR3 length equals 14 residues. From germline, CDR1 is SGHTA and CDR2 FQGTGA. CDR3: CASSLAVSGSPLHF. Here the CDR3 DNA reads TGTGCCAGCAGCTTAGCAGTTTCAGGTTCACCCCTCCACTTT.

The chain couples TRBV29-1 to TRBJ1-2; D is unresolved. CDR1 is SQVTM, CDR2 ANQGSEA, per germline. The germline V and J ends were trimmed by 4 bases and 3 bases, with 6 bases remaining between them. There are 11 residues in the CDR3. Written as DNA, the CDR3 is TGCAGCGTTGGTGCAGACTATGGCTACACCTTC. Its protein product is CSVGADYGYTF.

This sequence joins TRBV7-3 and TRBJ1-1; D is ambiguous. The CDR3 contains 14 residues. Trimming removed 1 base from V and 4 bases from J, with 10 bases in between. Germline assignment: CDR1 SGHTA and CDR2 FQGTGA. This CDR3 is CASSLIGASTEAFF. CDR3 nucleotides: TGTGCCAGCAGCTTAATAGGAGCTAGCACTGAAGCTTTCTTT.

This clone was observed once. The gene calls are TRBV13 and TRBJ1-4; no clear D. Trimming left V 6 bases short and J 5 bases short, with 13 bases between. CDR3 size: 14 residues. Per germline, CDR1 PRHDT and CDR2 FYEKMQ (reference sequence). DNA of the CDR3: TGTGCCAGCAGAATAGGAGGTTGGAATGAAAAACTGTTTTTT. Its translation is CASRIGGWNEKLFF. Full variable domain (outside the CDR3, taken from reference TRBV13 and TRBJ1-4): AAGVIQSPRHLIKEKRETATLKCYPIPRHDTVYWYQQGPGQDPQFLISFYEKMQSDKGSIPDRFSAQQFSDYHSELNMSSLELGDSALYFCASRIGGWNEKLFFGSGTQLSVL.

This clone was detected once. The chain uses TRBV18 and TRBJ1-6; 7 bases fit TRBD1. Germline V gene lookup returns CDR1 KGHSH and CDR2 LQKENI. V shed 6 bases, J shed 6 bases, and the junction held 17 bases outside the gene matches. CDR3 size: 18 residues. The CDR3 nucleotides read TGTGCCAGCTCGAGACGTAGGGGGCGTCAGCAAAGTAATTCACCCCTCCACTTT. Residues: CASSRRRGRQQSNSPLHF.

The rearrangement joins TRBV7-2 to TRBJ2-7; tentative D call: TRBD1 (6 bases). The CDR3 has 14 amino acids. CDR1 SGHTA and CDR2 FQGNSA come from the germline V gene. Trimming took 2 bases from V and 3 from J, leaving 11 bases between them. This CDR3 reads CASSLNRVLYEQYF. The DNA of the CDR3 is TGTGCCAGCAGCTTAAACAGGGTACTCTACGAGCAGTACTTC.

The V gene is TRBV19, the J gene TRBJ2-4; TRBD2 is a possible D gene (6 bases). The germline V gene encodes CDR1 LNHDA and CDR2 SQIVND (reference sequence). This CDR3 contains 14 residues. V was trimmed by 0 bases and J by 6 bases, leaving 9 bases between them. The CDR3: CASSIDWRGNIQYF. CDR3 nucleotides: TGTGCCAGTAGTATAGACTGGCGGGGAAACATTCAGTACTTC.

V is TRBV19 and J is TRBJ2-5, with D hard to call. Between the trimmed V and J ends, which lost 3 bases and 11 bases, there was a span of 16 bases. Looked up from germline, CDR1 is LNHDA and CDR2 is SQIVND (reference sequence). This CDR3 spans 13 amino acids. The CDR3 reads CASSIQANSPQYF. Written as DNA, the CDR3 is TGTGCCAGTAGTATTCAGGCCAACTCCCCACAGTACTTC.

The chain carries TRBV18 and TRBJ1-1; no definite D call. Germline CDR1 is KGHSH and CDR2 is LQKENI. Trimming left V 3 bases short and J 0 bases short, with 11 bases between. The CDR3 sequence is 15 residues long. CDR3 DNA sequence: TGTGCCAGCTCACCGGACCGGGAGATGAACACTGAAGCTTTCTTT. Protein sequence: CASSPDREMNTEAFF.